This T cell receptor beta chain was retrieved from a study of response to subunit inactivated influenza vaccine. The study, taken as a whole, reports: Authors suggested each seasonal influenza vaccination recruits few new T cells.

TCRdb re-called the RT-PCR reads with MiXCR, one entry per CDR3 protein. Of roughly 700,000 distinct CDR3 sequences in the sample, approximately 14% were seen once. About this clonotype: Its matching antigen is unknown.

Germline V CDR1 and CDR2: DFQATT, SNEGSKA (reference sequence). This CDR3 has 11 residues. V dropped 7 bases and J dropped 3 bases, with 9 bases sitting between them. The material was PBMCs from blood, obtained 14 days before vaccination. The sequence was obtained from a man aged 50 to 60 who received an inactivated influenza vaccine. The chain joins TRBV20-1 to TRBJ2-5, with D uncertain. The CDR3 nucleotides are TGCAGTGGTCGACTCGAAGAGACCCAGTACTTC. This encodes CSGRLEETQYF.